This TCR beta chain was captured in a study of technical replicates of blood from several donors. In germline, CDR1 is LNHDA, CDR2 SQIVND (reference sequence). The CDR3 loop spans 14 amino acids. V lost 4 bases to trimming and J lost 5 bases, with 12 bases between them. Assay: immunoSEQ multiplex PCR; the TCRdb copy retains only in-frame clones and omits some. The sample lists about 98,000 clones, around 95% seen once, with 0.2% to 0.25% in the top ten. The receptor was isolated from a human donor in good health. Material: T cells isolated from PBMCs. The chain has TRBV19 and TRBJ2-1, with D possibly being TRBD2 (6 bases). The CDR3, as DNA: TGTGCCAGTAGTAAAACTAGCAAGGACAATGAGCAGTTCTTC. This encodes CASSKTSKDNEQFF. The whole variable domain, filled in from reference TRBV19 and TRBJ2-1, reads DGGITQSPKYLFRKEGQNVTLSCEQNLNHDAMYWYRQDPGQGLRLIYYSQIVNDFQKGDIAEGYSVSREKKESFPLTVTSAQKNPTAFYLCASSKTSKDNEQFFGPGTRLTVL.